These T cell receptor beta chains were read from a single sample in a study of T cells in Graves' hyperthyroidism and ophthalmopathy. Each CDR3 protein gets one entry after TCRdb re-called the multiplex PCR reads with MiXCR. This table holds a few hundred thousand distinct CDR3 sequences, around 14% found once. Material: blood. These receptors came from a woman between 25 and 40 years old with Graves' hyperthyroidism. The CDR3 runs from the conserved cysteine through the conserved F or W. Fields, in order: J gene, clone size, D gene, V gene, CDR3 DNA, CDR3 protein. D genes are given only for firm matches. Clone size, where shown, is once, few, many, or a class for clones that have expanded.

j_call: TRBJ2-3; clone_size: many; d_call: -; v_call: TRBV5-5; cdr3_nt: TGTGCCAGCAGCTCCCCCCCAGATACGCAGTATTTT; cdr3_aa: CASSSPPDTQYF
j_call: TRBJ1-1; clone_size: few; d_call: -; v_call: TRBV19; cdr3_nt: TGTGCCAGTAGCCCAGAACCCGGGACTTTGAACACTGAAGCTTTCTTT; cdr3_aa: CASSPEPGTLNTEAFF
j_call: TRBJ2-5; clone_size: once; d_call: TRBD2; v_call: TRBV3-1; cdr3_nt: TGTGCCAGCAGCCCGACTAGCGGGAGGGTGACCCAGTACTTC; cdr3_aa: CASSPTSGRVTQYF
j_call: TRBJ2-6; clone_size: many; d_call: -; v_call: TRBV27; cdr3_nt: TGTGCCAGCAGTTTAAATGGCGGGGTTGGGGCCAACGTCCTGACTTTC; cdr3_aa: CASSLNGGVGANVLTF
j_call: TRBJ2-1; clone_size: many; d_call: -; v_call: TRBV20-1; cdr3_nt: TGCAGTGCCCCAAGGGACGGCGAAACCTACAATGAGCAGTTCTTC; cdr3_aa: CSAPRDGETYNEQFF
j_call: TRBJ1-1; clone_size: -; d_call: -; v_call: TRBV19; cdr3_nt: TGTGCCAGTAGTGGCCGCGGGGGTCGGAACACTGAAGCTTTCTTT; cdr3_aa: CASSGRGGRNTEAFF
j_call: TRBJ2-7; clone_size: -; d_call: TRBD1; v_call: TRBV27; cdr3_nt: TGTGCCAGCAGTTTTGGTCAGGGGGCTGGCTACGAGCAGTACTTC; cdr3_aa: CASSFGQGAGYEQYF
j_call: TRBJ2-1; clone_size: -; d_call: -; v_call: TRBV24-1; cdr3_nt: TGTGCCACCAGTGATTTTGGGGTCCCTGAGCAGTTCTTC; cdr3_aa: CATSDFGVPEQFF
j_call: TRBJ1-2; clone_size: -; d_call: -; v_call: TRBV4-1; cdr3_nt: TGTGCCAGCAGCCAAGGTCGAGGGGGGCGCGACTATGGCTACACCTTC; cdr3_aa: CASSQGRGGRDYGYTF
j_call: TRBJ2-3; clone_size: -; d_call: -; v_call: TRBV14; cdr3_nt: TGTGCCAGCAGCCAGATAGATACGCAGTATTTT; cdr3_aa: CASSQIDTQYF
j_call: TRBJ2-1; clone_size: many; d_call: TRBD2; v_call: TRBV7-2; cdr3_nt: TGTGCCAGCAGCTTTAGCGGGAACGGGTTCAATGAGCAGTTCTTC; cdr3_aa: CASSFSGNGFNEQFF
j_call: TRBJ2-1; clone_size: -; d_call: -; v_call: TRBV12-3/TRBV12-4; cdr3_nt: TGTGCCAGCAGTCCCTCAAGGGCGGGCGCGTACAATGAGCAGTTCTTC; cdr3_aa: CASSPSRAGAYNEQFF
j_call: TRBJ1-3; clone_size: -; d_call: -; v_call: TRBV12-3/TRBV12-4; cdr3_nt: TGTGCCAGCAGGGGAGTGAAAAACACCATATATTTT; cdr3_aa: CASRGVKNTIYF
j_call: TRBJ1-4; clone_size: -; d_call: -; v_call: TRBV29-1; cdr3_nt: TGCAGCGTTGAAGCTTCGGGAGCTAATGAAAAACTGTTTTTT; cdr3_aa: CSVEASGANEKLFF
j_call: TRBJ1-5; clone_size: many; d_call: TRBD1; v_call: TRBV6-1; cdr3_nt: TGTGCCAGCAGTCCTGGGGGACAGGGGGCCAATCAGCCCCAGCATTTT; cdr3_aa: CASSPGGQGANQPQHF
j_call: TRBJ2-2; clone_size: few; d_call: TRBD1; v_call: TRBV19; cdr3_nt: TGTGCCAGTACCGATAGTACACAGGGGTACACCGGGGAGCTGTTTTTT; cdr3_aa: CASTDSTQGYTGELFF
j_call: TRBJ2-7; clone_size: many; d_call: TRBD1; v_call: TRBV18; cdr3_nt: TGTGCCAGCTCACTTGATACAGGGGGGATTTACGAGCAGTACTTC; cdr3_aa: CASSLDTGGIYEQYF
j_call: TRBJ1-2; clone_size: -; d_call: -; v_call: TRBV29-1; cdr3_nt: TGCAGCGTTAATGAGGGTACGAACTATGGCTACACCTTC; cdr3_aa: CSVNEGTNYGYTF
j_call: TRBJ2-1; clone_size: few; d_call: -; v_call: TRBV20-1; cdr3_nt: TGCAGTGCTAGGAGTCAGCCCTACAATGAGCAGTTCTTC; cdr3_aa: CSARSQPYNEQFF
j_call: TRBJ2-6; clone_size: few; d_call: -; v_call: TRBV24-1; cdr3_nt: TGTGCCACCTCGAGTGGGGCCAACGTCCTGACTTTC; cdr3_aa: CATSSGANVLTF
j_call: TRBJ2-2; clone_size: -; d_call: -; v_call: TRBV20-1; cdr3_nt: TGCAGTGTACTCGGGGGACTGAACACCGGGGAGCTGTTTTTT; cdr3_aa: CSVLGGLNTGELFF
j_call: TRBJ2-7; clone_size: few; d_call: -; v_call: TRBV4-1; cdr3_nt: TGCGCCAGCAGCCAAGAAGGACAGCTAGCCTACGAGCAGTACTTC; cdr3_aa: CASSQEGQLAYEQYF
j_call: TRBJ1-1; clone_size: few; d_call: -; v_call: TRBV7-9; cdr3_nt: TGTGCCAGCAGCTTAGCTGGTGTCCCTATGAACACTGAAGCTTTCTTT; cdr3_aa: CASSLAGVPMNTEAFF
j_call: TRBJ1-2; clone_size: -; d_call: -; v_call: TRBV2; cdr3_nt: TGTGCCAGGTCTTCAGGGGTAGGGAACTATGGCTACACCTTC; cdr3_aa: CARSSGVGNYGYTF
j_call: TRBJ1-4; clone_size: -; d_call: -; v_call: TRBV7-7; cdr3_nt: TGTGCCAGCAGCTTCAGGGACTCTAATGAAAAACTGTTTTTT; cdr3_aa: CASSFRDSNEKLFF
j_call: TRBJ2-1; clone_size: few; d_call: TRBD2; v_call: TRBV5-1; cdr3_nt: TGCGCCAGCAGCTTGGGTCTAGCGGGAGAGTTTTTTGGCAATGAGCAGTTCTTC; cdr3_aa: CASSLGLAGEFFGNEQFF
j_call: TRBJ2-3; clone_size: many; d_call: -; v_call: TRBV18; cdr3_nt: TGTGCCAGCTCACTTACAAGAGGGACAGATACGCAGTATTTT; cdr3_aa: CASSLTRGTDTQYF
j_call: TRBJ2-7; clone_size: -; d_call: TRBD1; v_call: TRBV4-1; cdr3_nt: TGCGCCAGCAGCCAGATACAGGGGGCTTTAACCTACAATGAGCAGTACTTC; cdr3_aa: CASSQIQGALTYNEQYF
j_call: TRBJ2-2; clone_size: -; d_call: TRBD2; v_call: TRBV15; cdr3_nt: TGTGCCACCAGCAGAGATCTATCGGGGGGTTCCGGGGAGCTGTTTTTT; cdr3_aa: CATSRDLSGGSGELFF
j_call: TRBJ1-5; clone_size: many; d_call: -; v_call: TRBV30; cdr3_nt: TGTGCCTGGACTGTGGGTAGAAGCAATCAGCCCCAGCATTTT; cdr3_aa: CAWTVGRSNQPQHF
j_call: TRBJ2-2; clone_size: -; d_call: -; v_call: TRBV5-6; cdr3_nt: TGTGCCAGCAGCTTGGCCTCGGACGGGGTCTACACCGGGGAGCTGTTTTTT; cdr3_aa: CASSLASDGVYTGELFF
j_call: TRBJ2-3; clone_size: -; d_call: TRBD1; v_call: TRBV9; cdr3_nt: TGTGCCAGCAGCGCGAACAGGGGTCTTCGGACGGATACGCAGTATTTT; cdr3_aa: CASSANRGLRTDTQYF
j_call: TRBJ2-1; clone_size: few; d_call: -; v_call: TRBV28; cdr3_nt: TGTGCCGGCTGCGACCGGGGCTACAATGAGCAGTTCTTC; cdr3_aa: CAGCDRGYNEQFF
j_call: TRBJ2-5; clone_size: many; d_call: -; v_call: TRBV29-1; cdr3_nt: TGCAGCGTTGCAGTCGGGAGCGGGGAGACCCAGTACTTC; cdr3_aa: CSVAVGSGETQYF
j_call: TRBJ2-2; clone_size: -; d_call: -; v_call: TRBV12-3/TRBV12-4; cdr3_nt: TGTGCCAGCAGTTTAGGTGGGGTCCCCGGGGAGCTGTTTTTT; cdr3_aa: CASSLGGVPGELFF
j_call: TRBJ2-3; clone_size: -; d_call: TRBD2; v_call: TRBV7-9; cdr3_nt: TGTGCCAGCAGTCGAGTAACCGGGACTAGCGGGAGGGATACGCAGTATTTT; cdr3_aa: CASSRVTGTSGRDTQYF
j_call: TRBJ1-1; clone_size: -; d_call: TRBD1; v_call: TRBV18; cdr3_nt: TGTGCCAGCTCAATCCGACAGGGAGGGACTGAAGCTTTCTTT; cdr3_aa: CASSIRQGGTEAFF
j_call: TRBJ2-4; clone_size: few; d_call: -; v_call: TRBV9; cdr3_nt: TGTGCCAGCGGTAGTAACGGCAAAAACATTCAGTACTTC; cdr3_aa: CASGSNGKNIQYF
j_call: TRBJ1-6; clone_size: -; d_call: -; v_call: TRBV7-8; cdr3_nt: TGTGCCAGCAGCAGAGCAGGGGAATATAATTCACCCCTCCACTTT; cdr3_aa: CASSRAGEYNSPLHF
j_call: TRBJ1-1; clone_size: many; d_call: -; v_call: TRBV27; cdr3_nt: TGTGCCAGCAGCTTCACCCTGAACACTGAAGCTTTCTTT; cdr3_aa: CASSFTLNTEAFF
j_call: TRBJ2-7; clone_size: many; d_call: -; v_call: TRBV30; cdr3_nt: TGTGCCCTGACGGTGCCCGGAGGTGCGACCTACGAGCAGTACTTC; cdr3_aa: CALTVPGGATYEQYF
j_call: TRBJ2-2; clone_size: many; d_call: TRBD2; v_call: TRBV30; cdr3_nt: TGTGCCTGGAGACTAGCGGGAGCCACCGGGGAGCTGTTTTTT; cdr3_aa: CAWRLAGATGELFF
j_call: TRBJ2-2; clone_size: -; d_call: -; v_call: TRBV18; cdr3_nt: TGTGCCAGCTCACCGGCTTCACTGTCCCATTGGGGCACCGGGGAGCTGTTTTTT; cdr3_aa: CASSPASLSHWGTGELFF
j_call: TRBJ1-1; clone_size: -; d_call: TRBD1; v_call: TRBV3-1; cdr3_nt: TGTGCCAGCAGCCATACAGGGGGAGGCACTGAAGCTTTCTTT; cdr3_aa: CASSHTGGGTEAFF
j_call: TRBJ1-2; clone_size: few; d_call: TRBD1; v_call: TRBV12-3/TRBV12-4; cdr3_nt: TGTGCCAGCAGCACCACGACAGGGCAGGGCGGCTACACCTTC; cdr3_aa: CASSTTTGQGGYTF
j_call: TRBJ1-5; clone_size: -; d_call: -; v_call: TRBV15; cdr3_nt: TGTACCACCAGCAGAGTTTCCAATCAGCCCCAGCATTTT; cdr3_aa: CTTSRVSNQPQHF
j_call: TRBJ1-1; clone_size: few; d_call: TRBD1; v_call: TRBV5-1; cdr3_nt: TGCGCCAGCAGCGTAAAAACAGGGGTGAACACTGAAGCTTTCTTT; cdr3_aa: CASSVKTGVNTEAFF
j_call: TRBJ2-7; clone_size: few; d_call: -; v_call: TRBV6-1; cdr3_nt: TGTGCCAGCAGTGAATTCGGGTTGTCCGAGCCGTCCTACGAGCAGTACTTC; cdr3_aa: CASSEFGLSEPSYEQYF
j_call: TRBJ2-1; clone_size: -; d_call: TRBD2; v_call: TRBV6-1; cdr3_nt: TGTGCCACCAGCCGGGGGGGGCGGGTGGCGCCAACCTACAATGAGCAGTTCTTC; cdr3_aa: CATSRGGRVAPTYNEQFF
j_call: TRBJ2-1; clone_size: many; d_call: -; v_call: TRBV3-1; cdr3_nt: TGTGCCAGCAGCCTCACCCCCAATGAGCAGTTCTTC; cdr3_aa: CASSLTPNEQFF
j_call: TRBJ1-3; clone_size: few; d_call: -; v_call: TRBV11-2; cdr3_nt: TGTGCCAGCAGCCTAAACCCTGGGACACCTCTTGGAAACACCATATATTTT; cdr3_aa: CASSLNPGTPLGNTIYF
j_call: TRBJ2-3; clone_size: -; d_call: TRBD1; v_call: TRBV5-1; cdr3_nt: TGCGCCAGCAGCGATGGGACAGGGGGAGATACGCAGTATTTT; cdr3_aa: CASSDGTGGDTQYF
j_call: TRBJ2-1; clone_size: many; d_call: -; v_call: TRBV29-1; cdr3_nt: TGCAGCGTTGAAATCTCTTGGAATGAGCAGTTCTTC; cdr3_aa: CSVEISWNEQFF
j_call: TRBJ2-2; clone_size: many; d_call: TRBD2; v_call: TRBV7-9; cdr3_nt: TGTGCCACCGTAGCGGGAGGGAGGACCGGGGAGCTGTTTTTT; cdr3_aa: CATVAGGRTGELFF
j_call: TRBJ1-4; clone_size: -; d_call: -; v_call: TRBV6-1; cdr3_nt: TGTGCCACCCGCAGAGCTGACATAGCTGGCTATGAAAAACTGTTTTTT; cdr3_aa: CATRRADIAGYEKLFF
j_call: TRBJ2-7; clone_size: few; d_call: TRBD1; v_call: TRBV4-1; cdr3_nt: TGCGCCAGCAGCCGAAACCGGGACAGCGTTTACGAAGCACACTTC; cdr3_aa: CASSRNRDSVYEAHF